This T cell receptor beta chain was sequenced for a study of T cell responses to AZD1222 COVID-19 vaccine. General study points: Among vaccine-associated CD4 TCRs, coverage spanned spike, with dominance at 160-218 and 743-854. Only five or six AZD1222 recipients tested seropositive at baseline. As reported, nearly half of all spike-specific TCRs target variant regions that are unmutated.

Germline CDR1 and CDR2: MNHEY and SMNVEV (reference sequence). V dropped 6 bases and J dropped 7 bases, with 15 bases sitting between them. CDR3 length: 13 amino acids. Repertoires were generated with immunoSEQ multiplex PCR, while TCRdb's copy carries only in-frame clones and drops some. Among about 200,000 clones listed, around 93% were seen once. Notes on this clone: Its specificity is unknown.

The sample was peripheral blood, taken 28 days after the second AZD1222 dose. The genes are TRBV27 and TRBJ1-2, with TRBD1 as a possible D gene (6 bases). The receptor was derived from an adult who received the AZD1222 COVID-19 vaccine. The CDR3 spells CASSHRDRGGYTF. The CDR3, as DNA: TGTGCCAGCAGCCACAGGGATAGGGGTGGCTACACCTTC.